Included here is one T cell receptor beta chain sequence, with context. Antigen: not known. What was sequenced were expressed TCRB transcripts, since all of the isolated RNA had been reverse transcribed. The repertoire was sequenced with immunoSEQ multiplex PCR; TCRdb's copy has only in-frame clones and lacks some. The sample lists about 240,000 clones, approximately 15% seen once, with approximately 0.018% in the top ten. The data originate from a study of beta chain features in type 1 diabetes. At the level of the study: What patients shared with healthy donors was a similar profile of age, gender and cell yields. Findings of the study overall: All four CD4+ subsets from Type 1 diabetes patients carried moderately but significantly shorter TCRB CDR3s. For type 1 diabetes patients, VDJ junctions showed fewer insertions and more deletions.

V lost 3 bases, J lost 10 bases, and 9 bases lay in between. Germline V gene lookup returns CDR1 SNHLY and CDR2 FYNNEI. The CDR3 length is 11 residues. Via CD45RO/CCR7/CD25/CD127/CD95/CD27, cells of the CD4+ naive, central memory, regulatory and stem cell-like memory subsets were sorted. This clonotype was sampled from a man aged 25 to 40 with type 1 diabetes. V usage is TRBV2 and J usage is TRBJ1-1, with D perhaps TRBD1 (5 bases). Input material: naive CD4+ T cells from blood. The CDR3 reads CASSDRARAFF. The CDR3, as DNA: TGTGCCAGCAGTGACAGGGCACGAGCTTTCTTT.